This T cell receptor beta chain came from a study of T-cell memory formation after mild COVID-19. Across the whole study: The TCR clusters were mostly specific to one donor.

With constant-segment primers, 5'RACE yielded cDNA libraries of TCR alpha and TCR beta that carried sample barcodes and UMIs. In TCRdb, the 5' RACE reads were re-called with MiXCR into one record per CDR3 protein. The profile shows 200,000 to 250,000 distinct CDR3 sequences, about 15% of them singletons. Findings of the study overall: Researchers found some responding clones in pre-infection memory, a sign that cross-reactive memory joined. The study found balanced CD4/CD8 in clones contracting day 15 to 85 and a CD4+ lean in later expanders.

The V gene lost 0 bases and the J gene lost 5 bases, with 16 bases spanning the gap. CDR3 size: 15 residues. Germline CDR1 DFQATT, CDR2 SNEGSKA (reference sequence). A note on this clonotype: As yet, its antigen is unknown.

Material for sequencing was PBMCs or a T cell subset sorted from them (not recorded which). The clonotype was recovered from a man between 18 and 35 years old who had mild COVID-19 (a few samples of this study predate the infection). Cell type and time point are not known. The chain uses TRBV20-1 and TRBJ1-1; a possible D gene is TRBD1 (6 bases). CDR3 DNA sequence: TGCAGTGCTAGAGACAGGGGTCCTGGGGGAACTGAAGCTTTCTTT. Amino acid sequence: CSARDRGPGGTEAFF.